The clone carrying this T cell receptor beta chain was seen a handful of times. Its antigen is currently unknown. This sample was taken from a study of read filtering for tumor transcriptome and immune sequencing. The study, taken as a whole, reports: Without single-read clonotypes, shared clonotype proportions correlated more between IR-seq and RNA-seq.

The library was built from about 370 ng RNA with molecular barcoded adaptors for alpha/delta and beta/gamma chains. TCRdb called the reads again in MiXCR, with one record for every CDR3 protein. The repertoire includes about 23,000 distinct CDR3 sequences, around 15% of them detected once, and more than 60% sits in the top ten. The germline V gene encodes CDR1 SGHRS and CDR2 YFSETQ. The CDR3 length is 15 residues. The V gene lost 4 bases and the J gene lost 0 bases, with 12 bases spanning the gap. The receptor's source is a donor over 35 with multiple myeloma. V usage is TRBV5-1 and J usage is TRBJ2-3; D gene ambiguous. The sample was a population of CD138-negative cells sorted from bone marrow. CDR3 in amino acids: CASSPTESSTDTQYF. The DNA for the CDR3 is TGCGCCAGCAGCCCAACTGAAAGCAGCACAGATACGCAGTATTTT. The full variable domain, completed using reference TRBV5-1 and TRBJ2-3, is KAGVTQTPRYLIKTRGQQVTLSCSPISGHRSVSWYQQTPGQGLQFLFEYFSETQRNKGNFPGRFSGRQFSNSRSEMNVSTLELGDSALYLCASSPTESSTDTQYFGPGTRLTVL.